The clone carrying this TCR beta chain was found a few times. Its antigen is unidentified. This sample was included in a study of blood T cells in healthy people across ages. Study in general: Template-switching capture recovered about one barcoded beta molecule per two T cells.

The CDR3 consists of 14 residues. The V end lost 6 bases, the J end lost 9 bases, and 18 bases lay between the germline ends. Germline loops: CDR1 MNHEY, CDR2 SMNVEV (reference sequence). Healthy individuals of Caucasian origin from Russia, aged about 6 to 90, served as donors. Broader study findings: Investigators treated diversity estimates from one million T cells as underestimates. Long-lived donors carried more naive CD4+ cells and greater diversity than aged donors.

Through a sample-barcoded 5' primer and a J-beta primer mix, a second PCR was run for roughly 7 to 11 cycles. TCRdb itself ran the 5' RACE reads through MiXCR, one entry per CDR3 protein. The data show about 1,800,000 distinct CDR3 sequences, roughly 27% seen once. The chain employs TRBV27 and TRBJ2-1; tentative D call: TRBD1 (6 bases). This receptor was taken from a woman in her twenties or thirties in good health. Sequenced input: blood. DNA for the CDR3: TGTGCCAGCAGCACCCGGGACATAGTACGTGAGCAGTTCTTC. The encoded protein is CASSTRDIVREQFF.